One TCR beta chain is described in this entry. In the source study's methods: Reference gene primer amplification gave nucleated cell count estimates. The assay was immunoSEQ multiplex PCR, and TCRdb's table has in-frame clones only and misses some. D and trimming come from the DNA, and the V and J calls and clone size come from that table. The profile shows more than 150,000 clones, 60% to 85% of them singletons. The source of the sample is a study of blood T cell repertoires in COVID-19. Overall study context: Donors in the United States, Italy and Spain gave samples during acute or convalescent COVID-19. PBMCs, B-cell-depleted T cells, or T cells provided the cDNA or gDNA that made up the material.

The CDR3 contains 17 residues. V lost 0 bases to trimming and J lost 1 base, with 12 bases between them. In germline, CDR1 is MNHEY, CDR2 SVGEGT. Material: peripheral blood. This TCR was recovered from a man in his 60s with active or convalescent COVID-19. The V call is TRBV6-2 or TRBV6-3, the J call TRBJ2-2, with D tentatively TRBD2 (6 bases). The CDR3 bases are TGTGCCAGCAGTTACTCGATCGGGGGACTGAACACCGGGGAGCTGTTTTTT. The encoded protein is CASSYSIGGLNTGELFF.